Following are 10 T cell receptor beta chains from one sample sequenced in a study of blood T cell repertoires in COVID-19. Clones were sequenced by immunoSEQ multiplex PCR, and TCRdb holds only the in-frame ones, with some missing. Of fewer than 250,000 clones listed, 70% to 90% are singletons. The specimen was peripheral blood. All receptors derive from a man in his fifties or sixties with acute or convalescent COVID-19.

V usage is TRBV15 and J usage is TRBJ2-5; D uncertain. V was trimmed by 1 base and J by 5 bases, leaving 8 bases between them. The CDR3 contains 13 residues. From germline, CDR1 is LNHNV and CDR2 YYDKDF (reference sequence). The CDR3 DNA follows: TGTGCCACCAGCAGAGGACATCTGGAGACCCAGTACTTC. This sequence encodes CATSRGHLETQYF.

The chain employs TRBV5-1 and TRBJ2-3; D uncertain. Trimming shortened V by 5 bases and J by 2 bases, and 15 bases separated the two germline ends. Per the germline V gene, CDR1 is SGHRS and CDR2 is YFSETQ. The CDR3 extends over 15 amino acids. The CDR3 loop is CASSFGDSTTDTQYF. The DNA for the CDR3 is TGCGCCAGCAGTTTTGGAGACTCGACCACAGATACGCAGTATTTT.

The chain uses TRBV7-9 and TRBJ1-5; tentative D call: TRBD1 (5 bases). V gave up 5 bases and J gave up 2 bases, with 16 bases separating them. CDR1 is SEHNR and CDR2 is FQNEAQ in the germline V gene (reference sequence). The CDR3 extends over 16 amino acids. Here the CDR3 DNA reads TGTGCCAGCAGCCCGCAGGGCGGGAGTGGCAATCAGCCCCAGCATTTT. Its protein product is CASSPQGGSGNQPQHF.

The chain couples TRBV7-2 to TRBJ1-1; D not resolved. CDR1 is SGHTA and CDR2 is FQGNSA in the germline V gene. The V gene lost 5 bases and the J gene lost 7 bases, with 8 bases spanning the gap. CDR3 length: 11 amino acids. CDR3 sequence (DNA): TGTGCCAGCAGCCCCGGGATTGAAGCTTTCTTT. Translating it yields CASSPGIEAFF.

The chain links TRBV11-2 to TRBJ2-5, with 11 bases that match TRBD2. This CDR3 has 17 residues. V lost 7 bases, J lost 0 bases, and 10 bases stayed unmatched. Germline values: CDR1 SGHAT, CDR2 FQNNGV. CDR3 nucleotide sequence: TGTGCCAGCACCCCTTTGTGGGGACTAGCGGACCAAGAGACCCAGTACTTC. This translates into CASTPLWGLADQETQYF.

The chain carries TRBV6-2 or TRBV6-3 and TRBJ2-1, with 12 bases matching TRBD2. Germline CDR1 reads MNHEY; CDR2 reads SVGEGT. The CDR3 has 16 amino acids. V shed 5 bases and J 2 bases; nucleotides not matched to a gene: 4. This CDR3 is CASSPPSGGAYNEQFF. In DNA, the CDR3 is TGTGCCAGCAGTCCCCCTAGCGGGGGGGCCTACAATGAGCAGTTCTTC.

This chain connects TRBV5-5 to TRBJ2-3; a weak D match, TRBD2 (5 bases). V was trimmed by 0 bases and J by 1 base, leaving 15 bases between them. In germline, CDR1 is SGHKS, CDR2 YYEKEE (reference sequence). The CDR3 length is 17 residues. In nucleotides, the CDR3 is TGTGCCAGCAGCTTGGCCCAGCGGAGTCTAGGCACAGATACGCAGTATTTT. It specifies CASSLAQRSLGTDTQYF.

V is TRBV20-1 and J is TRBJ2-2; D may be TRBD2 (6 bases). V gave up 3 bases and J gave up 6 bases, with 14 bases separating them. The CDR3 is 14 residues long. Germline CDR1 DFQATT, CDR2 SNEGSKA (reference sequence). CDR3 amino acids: CSASVLRGSGELFF. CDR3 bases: TGCAGTGCTAGTGTACTGCGGGGTTCCGGGGAGCTGTTTTTT.

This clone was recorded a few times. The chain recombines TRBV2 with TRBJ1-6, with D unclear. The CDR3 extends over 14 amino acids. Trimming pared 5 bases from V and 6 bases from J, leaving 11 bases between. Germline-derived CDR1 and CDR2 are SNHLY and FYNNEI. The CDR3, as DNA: TGTGCCAGCAGTCCTCCCCCACTTAATTCACCCCTCCACTTT. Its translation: CASSPPPLNSPLHF.

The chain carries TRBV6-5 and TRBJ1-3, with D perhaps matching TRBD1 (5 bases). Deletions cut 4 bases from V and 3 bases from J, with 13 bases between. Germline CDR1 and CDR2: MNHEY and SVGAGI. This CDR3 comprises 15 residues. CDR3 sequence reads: CASSSPRGGGNTIYF. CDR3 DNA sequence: TGTGCCAGCAGTTCCCCCCGGGGGGGTGGAAACACCATATATTTT.